This T cell receptor beta chain is drawn from a study of blood T cell repertoires in COVID-19. Study-wide context: Sample material is recorded as cDNA or gDNA derived from T cells, B-cell-depleted T cells, or PBMCs.

Libraries were prepared by immunoSEQ multiplex PCR; TCRdb keeps only in-frame clonotypes and omits some of them. The sample records roughly 320,000 clones, 90% to 95% being singletons. The V and J ends lost 4 bases and 5 bases respectively, with 9 bases between them. Germline lookup yields CDR1 LNHDA and CDR2 SQIVND (reference sequence). This CDR3 spans 13 amino acids. What was sequenced was PBMCs or T cells enriched from blood (not recorded which). The chain recombines TRBV19 with TRBJ1-5; tentative D call: TRBD1 (5 bases). The receptor's source is a woman between 25 and 40 years old who had been exposed to COVID-19. DNA for the CDR3: TGTGCCAGTAGTACTTCGACAGATCAGCCCCAGCATTTT. Translating it yields CASSTSTDQPQHF. Drawing the rest from reference TRBV19 and TRBJ1-5, the complete variable domain is DGGITQSPKYLFRKEGQNVTLSCEQNLNHDAMYWYRQDPGQGLRLIYYSQIVNDFQKGDIAEGYSVSREKKESFPLTVTSAQKNPTAFYLCASSTSTDQPQHFGDGTRLSIL.